The 27 T cell receptor beta chains given below trace back to one sample, sequenced in a study of T cell repertoires in cytomegalovirus infection. TCRdb re-called the reads with MiXCR, one entry per CDR3 protein. The data hold hundreds of thousands of distinct CDR3 sequences, with about 39% observed a single time. Their cognate antigens are unknown. The sample here was cultured PBMCs, taken from culture after CMV antigen stimulation. These receptors came from a human donor in good health (CMV status not recorded). Some clones in this sample may be carry-over from other donors' samples.

The chain employs TRBV7-8 and TRBJ2-1; 9 bases are a match to TRBD2. The germline V gene has CDR1 SGHVS and CDR2 FQNEAQ. The CDR3 spans 16 residues. With 2 bases clipped from V and 7 bases from J, the junction kept 9 bases outside the gene matches. CDR3 nucleotides: TGTGCCAGCAGCTTAATCGGCGGGAGGGCTAAGAATGAGCAGTTCTTC. The encoded protein is CASSLIGGRAKNEQFF.

The rearrangement uses TRBV7-9 and TRBJ1-4, with D hard to call. This CDR3 region has 15 residues. V gave up 5 bases and J gave up 7 bases, with 17 bases separating them. Looked up from germline, CDR1 is SEHNR and CDR2 is FQNEAQ (reference sequence). DNA for the CDR3: TGTGCCAGCAGCCGTACTGGGTGGAGAGGTGAAAAACTGTTTTTT. Translating it yields CASSRTGWRGEKLFF.

The rearrangement joins TRBV12-3 or TRBV12-4 to TRBJ1-1; D perhaps matches TRBD1 (6 bases). Trimming removed 7 bases from V and 0 bases from J, with 15 bases in between. This CDR3 spans 15 amino acids. The DNA for the CDR3 is TGTGCCAGCAAACAGGGAACATTTATGAACACTGAAGCTTTCTTT. Its protein product is CASKQGTFMNTEAFF.

The V call is TRBV6-5, the J call TRBJ2-5, with 10 bases lining up with TRBD1. From germline, CDR1 is MNHEY and CDR2 SVGAGI. The CDR3 has 15 amino acids. The V segment lost 2 bases and the J segment 1 base; nucleotides outside the gene matches: 1. The CDR3 nucleotides read TGTGCCAGCAGTTACCGGACAGGGGGCCAAGAGACCCAGTACTTC. The encoded protein is CASSYRTGGQETQYF.

The V and J genes are TRBV5-4 and TRBJ2-2, with D possibly TRBD1 on 6 matching bases. V lost 4 bases and J lost 1, with 14 bases in between. The CDR3 spans 16 residues. In germline, CDR1 is SGHNT, CDR2 YYREEE (reference sequence). CDR3 sequence: CASSGAGTRNTGELFF. The CDR3 DNA follows: TGTGCCAGCAGCGGGGCCGGGACAAGGAACACCGGGGAGCTGTTTTTT. The full variable domain, its missing parts supplied by reference TRBV5-4 and TRBJ2-2, is ETGVTQSPTHLIKTRGQQVTLRCSSQSGHNTVSWYQQALGQGPQFIFQYYREEENGRGNFPPRFSGLQFPNYSSELNVNALELDDSALYLCASSGAGTRNTGELFFGEGSRLTVL.

The chain recombines TRBV7-2 with TRBJ2-3; 8 positions match TRBD2. The CDR3 has 15 residues. The germline V gene encodes CDR1 SGHTA and CDR2 FQGNSA. Trimming removed 4 bases from V and 5 bases from J; junction bases left unmatched: 8. The DNA of the CDR3 is TGTGCCAGCAGCTACCCGGGGGGGATCGGAGATACGCAGTATTTT. Translation gives CASSYPGGIGDTQYF.

This rearrangement joins TRBV7-2 to TRBJ2-6; weak D call: TRBD1 (6 bases). CDR3 length: 16 residues. Trimming removed 2 bases at V and 2 bases at J, with 10 bases between. CDR1 is SGHTA and CDR2 is FQGNSA in the germline V gene. The CDR3, as DNA: TGTGCCAGCAGCTTAAACAGGGTAACTGGGGCCAACGTCCTGACTTTC. As protein: CASSLNRVTGANVLTF.

The CDR3 spells CASSPSARDRAGNTIYF. CDR3 in DNA: TGTGCCAGCAGTCCTAGTGCCCGGGACAGGGCTGGAAACACCATATATTTT. The V gene is TRBV12-3 or TRBV12-4, the J gene TRBJ1-3; 9 positions agree with TRBD1. The CDR3 totals 17 residues. The J segment lost 2 bases and the V segment lost 5 bases, leaving 10 bases of the junction unmatched.

This clonotype has more than one count but fewer than ten. V and J are TRBV12-3 or TRBV12-4 and TRBJ2-7, with D perhaps TRBD2 (5 bases). V lost 6 bases to trimming and J lost 1 base, with 13 bases between them. CDR3 length equals 14 residues. The CDR3 sequence: CASRRTGPSYEQYF. CDR3 nucleotides: TGTGCCAGCAGGAGGACTGGGCCTTCCTACGAGCAGTACTTC.

The table lists this clonotype with a few counts. This sequence joins TRBV7-9 and TRBJ1-1; 8 nucleotides agree with TRBD1. The CDR3 contains 20 residues. V lost 3 bases to trimming and J lost 6 bases; unmatched junction nucleotides: 24. CDR1 and CDR2 from the germline V gene are SEHNR and FQNEAQ (reference sequence). The CDR3 DNA sequence: TGTGCCAGCAGCTTCCATCCTCTCCTTCGGACAGGGTCGGGATGGGCTGAAGCTTTCTTT. It specifies CASSFHPLLRTGSGWAEAFF.

This clonotype was seen ten or more times. The chain links TRBV7-2 to TRBJ2-3; the match to TRBD2 covers 10 bases. The CDR3 consists of 17 residues. Germline CDR1 SGHTA, CDR2 FQGNSA. V shed 3 bases and J 1 base; nucleotides not matched to a gene: 7. CDR3 sequence (DNA): TGTGCCAGCAGCTTTATCTCCCTAGCGGGGGGCACAGATACGCAGTATTTT. It specifies CASSFISLAGGTDTQYF. Full variable domain (outside the CDR3, taken from reference TRBV7-2 and TRBJ2-3): GAGVSQSPSNKVTEKGKDVELRCDPISGHTALYWYRQSLGQGLEFLIYFQGNSAPDKSGLPSDRFSAERTGGSVSTLTIQRTQQEDSAVYLCASSFISLAGGTDTQYFGPGTRLTVL.

Comments on this clonotype: Germline and junction disagree at one end, which may indicate a read error. The V gene is TRBV11-2, the J gene TRBJ1-5; 8 bases fit TRBD1. There are 15 residues in the CDR3. Germline V gene sequence: CDR1 SGHAT, CDR2 FQNNGV. The DNA for the CDR3 is TGTGCCAGCAGCCGGGCAGGGGGCCCCAATCAGCCCCAGCAATTT. It codes for CASSRAGGPNQPQQF. The whole variable domain, filled in from reference TRBV11-2 and TRBJ1-5, reads EAGVAQSPRYKIIEKRQSVAFWCNPISGHATLYWYQQILGQGPKLLIQFQNNGVVDDSQLPKDRFSAERLKGVDSTLKIQPAKLEDSAVYLCASSRAGGPNQPQQFGDGTRLSIL.

This chain uses TRBV7-2 with TRBJ2-3; no firm D call. The germline CDR1 and CDR2 sequences are SGHTA and FQGNSA. CDR3 length: 14 residues. Trimming took off 2 bases at V and 0 bases at J, with 6 bases between the two ends. The CDR3 DNA sequence: TGTGCCAGCAGCTTAATAGCTAGCACAGATACGCAGTATTTT. Protein sequence: CASSLIASTDTQYF.

This clonotype was seen a handful of times. The chain couples TRBV2 to TRBJ2-1; D gene ambiguous. Trimming cost V 4 bases and J 10 bases, with 14 bases left between them. Germline-derived CDR1 and CDR2 are SNHLY and FYNNEI. The CDR3 consists of 13 residues. CDR3 loop: CASSVGRLEEQFF. The CDR3 DNA sequence: TGTGCCAGCAGTGTGGGTCGTCTCGAAGAGCAGTTCTTC.

Many counts were recorded for this clonotype. V and J are TRBV6-1 and TRBJ1-1; D ambiguous. V was shortened by 5 bases and J by 5 bases, with 15 bases between the two germline ends. The V gene's germline CDR1 is MNHNS and CDR2 SASEGT. This CDR3 has 14 residues. The CDR3 region has the DNA TGTGCCAGCAGTTTCGGACCCAGGAGGACTGAAGCTTTCTTT. Protein: CASSFGPRRTEAFF.

The chain joins TRBV6-5 to TRBJ1-2, with TRBD1 as a possible D gene (5 bases). Trimming shortened V by 5 bases and J by 1 base, and 14 bases separated the two germline ends. The germline V gene encodes CDR1 MNHEY and CDR2 SVGAGI. The CDR3 loop spans 15 amino acids. The CDR3, as DNA: TGTGCCAGCAGTCACCAAGGGGATTTTAACTATGGCTACACCTTC. Amino acid sequence: CASSHQGDFNYGYTF.

Concerning this clonotype: Since a much larger clone is just one base distant, this may be a read error. The chain combines TRBV7-9 with TRBJ1-1, with 7 bases matching TRBD1. Trimming removed 2 bases from V and 4 bases from J; junction bases left unmatched: 4. CDR3 length equals 14 residues. CDR1 and CDR2 (germline): SEHNR, FQNEAQ (reference sequence). The CDR3 is CASSLQGVSTEAFF. The CDR3 bases are TGTGCCAGCAGCTTACAGGGGGTGAGCACTGAAGCTTTCTTT.

The rearrangement links TRBV11-2 to TRBJ2-1; TRBD1 aligns across 9 bases. V gave up 5 bases and J gave up 1 base; unmatched junction bases: 0. The CDR3 covers 14 residues. Germline V lookup: CDR1 SGHAT, CDR2 FQNNGV. The chain's CDR3 is CASSGQGSYNEQFF. The CDR3 DNA sequence: TGTGCCAGCAGCGGACAGGGGTCCTACAATGAGCAGTTCTTC.

The chain carries TRBV9 and TRBJ2-2; 7 bases align to TRBD1. The J segment lost 7 bases and the V segment lost 4 bases, leaving 16 bases of the junction unmatched. The germline CDR1 and CDR2 sequences are SGDLS and YYNGEE. The CDR3 sequence is 17 residues long. The CDR3 DNA follows: TGTGCCAGCAGCAAAAGGAGTGGGCAGGGGGTGGTCGGGGAGCTGTTTTTT. The encoded protein is CASSKRSGQGVVGELFF.

Here the CDR3 reads CASSPWDRKETQYF. CDR3 DNA sequence: TGTGCCAGCAGTCCCTGGGACAGAAAAGAGACCCAGTACTTC. The chain employs TRBV27 and TRBJ2-5; TRBD1 aligns across 7 bases. CDR1 and CDR2 (germline): MNHEY, SMNVEV (reference sequence). The CDR3 loop spans 14 amino acids. The V gene end was trimmed by 5 bases and the J gene end by 3 bases; junction bases not matched to a gene: 6.

The sample holds a few counts of this clonotype. The J gene is TRBJ2-2, the V gene TRBV7-9, with D perhaps matching TRBD1 (5 bases). The germline CDR1 and CDR2 sequences are SEHNR and FQNEAQ (reference sequence). CDR3 length: 14 residues. V lost 4 bases and J 1 base, leaving 7 bases between the germline ends. The DNA of the CDR3 is TGTGCCAGCAGCTGGGGCGGGAACACCGGGGAGCTGTTTTTT. Translated: CASSWGGNTGELFF.

The CDR3: CSARDLRQGDTEAFF. As DNA, the CDR3 is TGCAGTGCTAGAGATCTAAGACAGGGCGACACTGAAGCTTTCTTT. V usage is TRBV20-1 and J usage is TRBJ1-1; 7 bases map to TRBD1. CDR3 length: 15 amino acids. Germline CDR1 DFQATT, CDR2 SNEGSKA (reference sequence). V gave up 0 bases and J gave up 3 bases; unmatched junction bases: 7.

The chain couples TRBV12-5 to TRBJ1-5; D perhaps matches TRBD1 (6 bases). This CDR3 region has 14 residues. From germline, CDR1 is LGHNT and CDR2 FRNRAP. Trimming left V 6 bases short and J 6 bases short, with 15 bases between. CDR3 DNA sequence: TGTGCTAGTGGCCAGTCGGGGGGCGGTCAGCCCCAGCATTTT. Its protein is CASGQSGGGQPQHF. Full variable domain (outside the CDR3, taken from reference TRBV12-5 and TRBJ1-5): DARVTQTPRHKVTEMGQEVTMRCQPILGHNTVFWYRQTMMQGLELLAYFRNRAPLDDSGMPKDRFSAEMPDATLATLKIQPSEPRDSAVYFCASGQSGGGQPQHFGDGTRLSIL.

This chain uses TRBV10-1 with TRBJ2-1; D possibly uses TRBD1 or TRBD2 (5 bases each). This CDR3 has 13 amino acids. Germline-derived CDR1 and CDR2 are WNHNN and SYGVQD (reference sequence). Trimming removed 4 bases at V and 8 bases at J, with 12 bases between. CDR3 coding DNA: TGCGCCAGCAGTGTCGGGGCGAACGATGAGCAGTTCTTC. This sequence encodes CASSVGANDEQFF.

A few counts support this clonotype. The rearrangement links TRBV7-2 to TRBJ2-1; D ambiguous. CDR1 is SGHTA, CDR2 FQGNSA, per germline. V dropped 5 bases and J dropped 6 bases, with 17 bases sitting between them. The length of the CDR3 is 15 residues. The CDR3 loop is CASSPIGTVGNEQFF. For the CDR3, the DNA is TGTGCCAGCAGCCCTATCGGAACCGTAGGCAATGAGCAGTTCTTC.

The rearrangement joins TRBV7-2 to TRBJ2-6, with 9 bases fitting TRBD1. This CDR3 contains 18 residues. The ends lost 5 bases at V and 0 bases at J; junction bases unmatched: 8. Germline V gives CDR1 SGHTA, CDR2 FQGNSA. The CDR3 nucleotides are TGTGCCAGCAGCCAAAGGGGACAGGGACCCTCTGGGGCCAACGTCCTGACTTTC. Its protein is CASSQRGQGPSGANVLTF.

The chain employs TRBV29-1 and TRBJ2-1; 10 bases are a match to TRBD2. Looked up from germline, CDR1 is SQVTM and CDR2 is ANQGSEA. Trimming took 3 bases from V and 6 from J; bases not matched to a gene: 14. The CDR3 runs to 17 residues. DNA of the CDR3: TGCAGCGTTGATGGTCAGGATAGCGGGGGGCTTCTCAATGAGCAGTTCTTC. Translating it yields CSVDGQDSGGLLNEQFF.